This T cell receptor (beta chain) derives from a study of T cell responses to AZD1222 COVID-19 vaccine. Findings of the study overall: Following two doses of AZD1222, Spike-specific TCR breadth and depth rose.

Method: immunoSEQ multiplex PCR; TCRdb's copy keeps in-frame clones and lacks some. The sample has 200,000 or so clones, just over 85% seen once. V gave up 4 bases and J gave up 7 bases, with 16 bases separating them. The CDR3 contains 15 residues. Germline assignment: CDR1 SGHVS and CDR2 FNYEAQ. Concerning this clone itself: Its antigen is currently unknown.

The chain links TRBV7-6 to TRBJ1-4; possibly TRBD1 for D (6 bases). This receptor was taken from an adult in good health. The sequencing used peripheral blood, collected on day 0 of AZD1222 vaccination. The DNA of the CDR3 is TGTGCCAGCAGCTCCGCGGGGGGGGCAGGTGAAAAACTGTTTTTT. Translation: CASSSAGGAGEKLFF.